Below are 21 T cell receptor beta chains sequenced from a single sample in a study of blood T cell repertoires in COVID-19. Only in-frame clones appear in the TCRdb table, and some are missing; sequencing was by immunoSEQ multiplex PCR. The sample holds 95,000 to 110,000 clones; approximately 91% are singletons and the top ten take 5% to 6.5%. The sequenced sample consisted of peripheral blood. The receptors stem from a human donor in a cohort sampled during active COVID-19.

This sequence joins TRBV28 and TRBJ2-5; the D is unclear. CDR3 length: 11 amino acids. Germline lookup yields CDR1 MDHEN and CDR2 SYDVKM. Trimming shortened V by 5 bases and J by 8 bases, and 9 bases separated the two germline ends. This CDR3 is CASSPYSTQYF. CDR3 nucleotide sequence: TGTGCCAGCAGTCCCTACTCAACCCAGTACTTC.

V and J are TRBV28 and TRBJ2-7, with 9 bases aligning to TRBD1. Germline assignment: CDR1 MDHEN and CDR2 SYDVKM. J gave up 0 bases and V 1 base, and 4 bases lay outside the gene matches. The CDR3 covers 16 residues. The CDR3 reads CASSLSGQGSSYEQYF. CDR3 sequence (DNA): TGTGCCAGCAGTTTATCCGGACAGGGGAGCTCCTACGAGCAGTACTTC.

This chain connects TRBV10-3 to TRBJ2-1; 7 positions match TRBD1. The CDR3 runs 18 residues. The J segment lost 7 bases and the V segment lost 7 bases, leaving 22 bases of the junction unmatched. Germline V gene data show CDR1 as ENHRY and CDR2 as SYGVKD. DNA for the CDR3: TGTGCCATCACTGGACAGGCCAACTCAAGGGGACGGGTGAATGAGCAGTTCTTC. Translation gives CAITGQANSRGRVNEQFF.

The V gene is TRBV6-5, the J gene TRBJ2-3; perhaps TRBD2 as D (6 bases). Germline V lookup: CDR1 MNHEY, CDR2 SVGAGI. The V end was cut by 5 bases, the J end by 4 bases, with 16 bases between. This CDR3 has 15 residues. The CDR3 here is CASSKTGTESDTQYF. DNA of the CDR3: TGTGCCAGCAGTAAGACCGGGACTGAATCAGATACGCAGTATTTT.

The rearrangement uses TRBV19 and TRBJ2-1; TRBD1 might be the D (6 bases). The CDR3 runs 14 residues. Germline V CDR1 and CDR2: LNHDA, SQIVND (reference sequence). V lost 8 bases, J lost 10 bases, and 21 bases lay in between. Here the CDR3 DNA reads TGTGCCAGTGGGGGCCTAACCCCCACGCGGGAGCAGTTCTTC. This translates into CASGGLTPTREQFF.

J is TRBJ2-1 and V is TRBV5-1; a weak D match, TRBD2 (6 bases). V lost 4 bases and J lost 4, with 18 bases in between. The CDR3 has 16 amino acids. The germline V gene encodes CDR1 SGHRS and CDR2 YFSETQ. CDR3: CASSPGSGTLYNEQFF. The DNA of the CDR3 is TGCGCCAGCAGCCCCGGGTCCGGGACTCTTTACAATGAGCAGTTCTTC.

The rearrangement links TRBV11-3 to TRBJ2-1; 15 bases are a match to TRBD2. J lost 8 bases, V lost 4 bases, and 12 bases had no gene match. The CDR3 length is 18 residues. Germline V lookup: CDR1 SGHNT, CDR2 YENEEA. CDR3 nucleotides: TGTGCCAGCAGCTCCTGGGGTGGGGGACTAGCGGGAGGAGATGAGCAGTTCTTC. This encodes CASSSWGGGLAGGDEQFF.

The rearrangement joins TRBV30 to TRBJ1-3, with 7 bases fitting TRBD1. The junction had 6 bases not matched to a gene; V was cut back by 3 bases and J by 4 bases. Germline CDR1 GTSNPN, CDR2 SVGIG (reference sequence). The CDR3 sequence is 14 residues long. The CDR3: CAWSPTGRGNTIYF. CDR3 coding DNA: TGTGCCTGGAGCCCGACAGGGAGGGGAAACACCATATATTTT.

The chain recombines TRBV4-3 with TRBJ2-5, with 8 bases identical to TRBD1. V shed 3 bases and J 5 bases; nucleotides not matched to a gene: 5. The CDR3 is 14 residues long. CDR1 LGHNA and CDR2 YSLEER come from the germline V gene. This CDR3 reads CASSQEYRGETQYF. CDR3 DNA: TGCGCCAGCAGCCAGGAGTACAGGGGGGAGACCCAGTACTTC.

This chain uses TRBV2 with TRBJ2-2; TRBD1 agrees at 7 bases. V shed 6 bases and J 0 bases; nucleotides not matched to a gene: 4. CDR1 and CDR2 (germline): SNHLY, FYNNEI. The CDR3 sequence is 15 residues long. The CDR3 is CASRYGTANTGELFF. The CDR3 DNA is TGTGCCAGCAGATACGGGACAGCGAACACCGGGGAGCTGTTTTTT.

V gene TRBV7-8 combines with J gene TRBJ2-7; 9 bases are a match to TRBD1. The length of the CDR3 is 15 residues. Germline V gene sequence: CDR1 SGHVS, CDR2 FQNEAQ. With V trimmed by 6 bases and J by 7 bases, 13 bases remained unmatched. The CDR3 nucleotides are TGTGCCAGCAGGTCCAGGCGGGACAGGGATTGGGAGCAGTACTTC. Amino acids: CASRSRRDRDWEQYF.

The V gene is TRBV7-9, the J gene TRBJ2-5, with D perhaps TRBD2 (5 bases). V lost 2 bases to trimming and J lost 7 bases, with 20 bases between them. This CDR3 has 16 amino acids. Germline CDR1 reads SEHNR; CDR2 reads FQNEAQ (reference sequence). Here the CDR3 DNA reads TGTGCCAGCAGCTTAAGTTCCGGGGTCACCCCGGGGACCCAGTACTTC. Its translation is CASSLSSGVTPGTQYF.

The CDR3 loop reads CASSRTTGQGYTF. The CDR3 DNA is TGTGCCAGCAGCCGGACGACAGGGCAAGGCTACACCTTC. The chain is built from TRBV7-9 and TRBJ1-2, with 7 positions matching TRBD1. This CDR3 has 13 residues. Germline V CDR1 and CDR2: SEHNR, FQNEAQ (reference sequence). V gave up 5 bases and J gave up 8 bases; unmatched junction bases: 8.

V is TRBV4-1 and J is TRBJ2-7; 8 positions agree with TRBD1. The V gene end was trimmed by 3 bases and the J gene end by 6 bases; junction bases not matched to a gene: 7. Germline-derived CDR1 and CDR2 are MGHRA and YSYEKL. The CDR3 covers 14 residues. The CDR3 region is CASSHSTGDREQYF. In DNA form, the CDR3 reads TGCGCCAGCAGCCACTCGACAGGGGACCGCGAGCAGTACTTC.

The V call is TRBV5-5, the J call TRBJ2-6; D call uncertain. The V end lost 0 bases, the J end lost 0 bases, and 7 bases lay between the germline ends. The CDR3 extends over 16 amino acids. The germline gives CDR1 SGHKS, CDR2 YYEKEE (reference sequence). CDR3 nucleotide sequence: TGTGCCAGCAGCTTGGGAGCAACCTCTGGGGCCAACGTCCTGACTTTC. This codes for CASSLGATSGANVLTF.

This clone showed up just once. V and J are TRBV7-9 and TRBJ1-4; no clear D gene. Deletions cut 0 bases from V and 7 bases from J, with 12 bases between. The CDR3 consists of 15 residues. Germline V gives CDR1 SEHNR, CDR2 FQNEAQ (reference sequence). CDR3 loop: CASSLASRRGEKLFF. The DNA of the CDR3 is TGTGCCAGCAGCTTAGCCTCCCGCCGGGGTGAAAAACTGTTTTTT.

V gene TRBV9 combines with J gene TRBJ1-2; D remains ambiguous. V lost 0 bases and J lost 4, with 7 bases in between. From germline, CDR1 is SGDLS and CDR2 YYNGEE. This CDR3 has 13 amino acids. The CDR3 loop is CASSVGGSYGYTF. CDR3 coding DNA: TGTGCCAGCAGCGTAGGAGGGTCCTATGGCTACACCTTC.

The chain recombines TRBV4-3 with TRBJ2-1; 16 bases fit TRBD2. This CDR3 is built from 19 residues. Germline lookup yields CDR1 LGHNA and CDR2 YSLEER. V was pared by 1 base and J by 9 bases, with 12 bases of the junction left unmatched. DNA of the CDR3: TGCGCCAGCAGCCAAGGTCCGGGGACTAGCGGGGGGGCGATGCGTGAGCAGTTCTTC. Its protein is CASSQGPGTSGGAMREQFF.

The J gene is TRBJ2-3, the V gene TRBV5-6; 9 positions agree with TRBD1. The germline CDR1 and CDR2 sequences are SGHDT and YYEEEE. V dropped 0 bases and J dropped 6; count of bases not matched to a gene: 5. The CDR3 runs to 15 residues. Written as DNA, the CDR3 is TGTGCCAGCAGCTTGGTACAGGGGGCGCGTGATACGCAGTATTTT. Translated: CASSLVQGARDTQYF.

The chain joins TRBV18 to TRBJ2-7; 7 bases line up with TRBD1. Germline CDR1 is KGHSH and CDR2 is LQKENI. V lost 1 base, J lost 2 bases, and 2 bases stayed unmatched. The CDR3 sequence is 14 residues long. The CDR3 sequence is CASSPRDSAYEQYF. Here the CDR3 DNA reads TGTGCCAGCTCACCACGGGACAGCGCCTACGAGCAGTACTTC. Full variable domain (remainder filled in from reference TRBV18 and TRBJ2-7): NAGVMQNPRHLVRRRGQEARLRCSPMKGHSHVYWYRQLPEEGLKFMVYLQKENIIDESGMPKERFSAEFPKEGPSILRIQQVVRGDSAAYFCASSPRDSAYEQYFGPGTRLTVT.

The chain recombines TRBV4-1 with TRBJ2-7; D may be TRBD1 (5 bases). CDR1 MGHRA and CDR2 YSYEKL come from the germline V gene. The CDR3 sequence is 13 residues long. Trimming stripped 1 base from V and 2 bases from J, with 6 bases between. CDR3 sequence: CASSQGTPYEQYF. The CDR3 DNA follows: TGCGCCAGCAGCCAAGGGACACCCTACGAGCAGTACTTC.